This record looks at one TCR beta chain sequence and its context. The assay was immunoSEQ multiplex PCR, and TCRdb's table has in-frame clones only and misses some. The data hold 520,000 or so clones, with approximately 85% observed a single time. This sample is drawn from a study of shared clonotypes between healthy human individuals. Those who donated were healthy HIV-negative adults, with no recent acute infections or vaccinations reported. The CDR3 sequence is 18 residues long. CDR1 is MNHEY, CDR2 SMNVEV, per germline (reference sequence). Trimming took 2 bases from V and 9 from J; bases not matched to a gene: 14.

The chain joins TRBV27 to TRBJ2-3; 13 bases map to TRBD2. The sequence was collected from a woman in her thirties or forties in good health. Some clones in this sample may be carry-over from other donors' samples. The sequenced material came from PBMCs. The CDR3 region is CASSLRGQGLAGTMTQYF. CDR3 nucleotide sequence: TGTGCCAGCAGTTTACGGGGACAGGGACTAGCGGGAACCATGACGCAGTATTTT.